The rows below give T cell receptor beta chains drawn from one sample of a study of cytomegalovirus exposure and HLA in healthy donors. Method: immunoSEQ multiplex PCR; TCRdb's copy keeps in-frame clones and lacks some. This table holds about 120,000 clones, about 80% found once. Sequenced: PBMCs. These receptors were obtained from a woman between 50 and 59 years old in good health and CMV-seropositive. Both conserved end residues are part of each CDR3. The D gene is left open where the match is weak. Clone sizes are given selectively: once, few, many, or a class where the clone is expanded.

d_call j_call v_call clone_size cdr3_aa cdr3_nt
. TRBJ2-3 TRBV30 . CAWSVGRGDLWPDTQYF TGTGCCTGGAGTGTGGGGCGAGGGGACTTATGGCCAGATACGCAGTATTTT
TRBD1 TRBJ2-7 TRBV4-3 . CASSQGTGERYEQYF TGCGCCAGCAGCCAAGGAACAGGGGAGAGATACGAGCAGTACTTC
TRBD1 TRBJ1-2 TRBV5-4 . CASSLDRGLNYGYTF TGTGCCAGCAGCTTGGACAGGGGGCTTAACTATGGCTACACCTTC
TRBD1 TRBJ1-2 TRBV4-2 . CASSIGTGDGYTF TGTGCCAGCAGTATAGGGACAGGGGATGGCTACACCTTC
. TRBJ2-1 TRBV7-2 once CASSDRTDNEQFF TGTGCCAGCAGCGATCGGACTGACAATGAGCAGTTCTTC
TRBD1 TRBJ1-2 TRBV5-1 . CASRPGTGGVGYTF TGCGCCAGCAGGCCCGGGACAGGGGGCGTTGGCTACACCTTC
. TRBJ2-7 TRBV10-3 once CVVARPGSYEQYF TGTGTCGTCGCTCGGCCAGGGTCCTACGAGCAGTACTTC
TRBD1 TRBJ1-4 TRBV6-1 . CASSSGTGYEKLFF TGTGCCAGCAGTTCCGGGACAGGTTATGAAAAACTGTTTTTT
. TRBJ1-5 TRBV30 few CAWSQGLNQPQHF TGTGCCTGGAGCCAGGGGCTAAATCAGCCCCAGCATTTT
TRBD1 TRBJ1-2 TRBV6-5 . CASSADRADTNTF TGTGCCAGCAGTGCGGACAGGGCCGATACCAACACCTTC
TRBD2 TRBJ2-5 TRBV5-4 once CASRMGAAGGLGETQYF TGTGCCAGCAGAATGGGGGCCGCGGGAGGGCTGGGAGAGACCCAGTACTTC
. TRBJ2-3 TRBV6-1 once CASSGWRGAADTQYF TGTGCCAGCAGTGGTTGGCGGGGCGCCGCAGATACGCAGTATTTT
TRBD1 TRBJ1-4 TRBV11-2 . CASSTQGLEKLFF TGTGCCAGCAGCACACAGGGGTTGGAAAAACTGTTTTTT
. TRBJ1-2 TRBV27 . CATHGQQRNLLANYGYTF TGTGCCACCCACGGACAGCAACGAAACTTACTAGCTAACTATGGCTACACCTTC
TRBD1 TRBJ1-5 TRBV19 . CASSTQGAGQPQHF TGTGCCAGTAGTACCCAGGGGGCGGGTCAGCCCCAGCATTTT
TRBD1 TRBJ1-3 TRBV5-8 . CASSSPDRVYSGNTIYF TGTGCCAGCAGCTCCCCGGACAGGGTTTACTCTGGAAACACCATATATTTT
TRBD2 TRBJ2-1 TRBV14 . CASSHFFREGLHNEQFF TGTGCCAGCAGCCATTTTTTTCGGGAGGGCCTCCACAATGAGCAGTTCTTC
TRBD1 TRBJ2-1 TRBV7-2 . CASSLGQGHYNEQFF TGTGCCAGCAGCCTGGGACAGGGGCACTACAATGAGCAGTTCTTC
TRBD2 TRBJ2-7 TRBV11-2 . CASSLDYGGSFSHEQYF TGTGCCAGCAGCTTAGACTACGGGGGGAGCTTCTCCCACGAGCAGTACTTC
. TRBJ2-7 TRBV6-1 few CASRIGTHYEQYF TGTGCCAGCAGGATCGGGACACACTACGAGCAGTACTTC
TRBD1 TRBJ2-7 TRBV6-5 . CASSYSRDRAHEQYF TGTGCCAGCAGTTACTCCAGGGACAGGGCCCACGAGCAGTACTTC
. TRBJ2-5 TRBV5-6 . CASSLSLSGETQYF TGTGCCAGCAGCTTGTCTCTATCGGGAGAGACCCAGTACTTC
TRBD1 TRBJ1-2 TRBV6-1 . CASSEGVGQGGGGYTF TGTGCCAGCAGTGAAGGGGTGGGACAGGGCGGTGGTGGCTACACCTTC
TRBD2 TRBJ2-3 TRBV18 . CASSPAGATGDTQYF TGTGCCAGCTCACCAGCGGGAGCCACGGGAGATACGCAGTATTTT
. TRBJ1-3 TRBV7-2 . CASSPQQVPSGNTIYF TGTGCCAGCAGCCCACAACAGGTCCCCTCTGGAAACACCATATATTTT
TRBD2 TRBJ2-1 TRBV4-2 once CASSQISGSDEQFF TGTGCCAGCAGCCAGATTAGCGGGAGTGATGAGCAGTTCTTC
. TRBJ1-2 TRBV19 few CASSEQDGYTF TGTGCCAGTAGTGAACAGGATGGCTACACCTTC
TRBD1 TRBJ1-5 TRBV30 . CAWGQDSNQPQHF TGTGCCTGGGGACAGGATAGCAATCAGCCCCAGCATTTT
. TRBJ1-2 TRBV18 . CASSPEEGYTF TGTGCCAGCTCACCAGAGGAAGGCTACACCTTC
TRBD1 TRBJ2-5 TRBV7-8 . CASSPQTGYKETQYF TGTGCCAGCAGCCCCCAGACAGGGTATAAAGAGACCCAGTACTTC
. TRBJ1-1 TRBV6-4 few CASSDGPNTEAFF TGTGCCAGCAGTGACGGCCCGAACACTGAAGCTTTCTTT
. TRBJ1-1 TRBV6-1 . CASSGLTDPLGAFF TGTGCCAGCAGTGGCTTGACAGACCCATTGGGGGCTTTCTTT
. TRBJ1-2 TRBV5-4 . CASSLIGGHSTF TGTGCCAGCAGCTTGATCGGGGGGCACTCCACCTTC
TRBD1 TRBJ1-2 TRBV7-3 many CASSHYGVRGSGYTF TGTGCCAGCAGCCATTATGGGGTCAGGGGGTCTGGCTACACCTTC
. TRBJ2-2 TRBV27 . CASSFTGIITGELFF TGTGCCAGCAGCTTTACAGGGATTATCACCGGGGAGCTGTTTTTT
TRBD1 TRBJ1-1 TRBV9 . CASSYQTGGGTEAFF TGTGCCAGCAGCTACCAGACAGGGGGCGGTACTGAAGCTTTCTTT
. TRBJ2-1 TRBV7-6 . CASSLEWGRATNEQFF TGTGCCAGCAGCTTAGAATGGGGCAGGGCCACCAATGAGCAGTTCTTC
. TRBJ2-4 TRBV30 . CAWSESWRGPHKNIQYF TGTGCCTGGAGTGAGTCTTGGCGTGGGCCCCATAAGAACATTCAGTACTTC
TRBD2 TRBJ2-1 TRBV4-2 few CASSHGLAGSSYNEQFF TGTGCCAGCAGCCACGGACTAGCGGGGAGCTCCTACAATGAGCAGTTCTTC
. TRBJ1-5 TRBV19 . CASRWTSGNQPQHF TGTGCCAGTAGGTGGACATCCGGCAATCAGCCCCAGCATTTT
. TRBJ2-3 TRBV9 . CASSAIGVSTDTQYF TGTGCCAGCAGCGCTATTGGAGTGAGCACAGATACGCAGTATTTT
. TRBJ2-2 TRBV15 . CATKSESAGTLTGELFF TGTGCCACCAAATCTGAATCGGCGGGAACGTTAACCGGGGAGCTGTTTTTT
. TRBJ2-1 TRBV7-2 few CASSKNMVSSYNEQFF TGTGCCAGCAGCAAGAACATGGTAAGCTCCTACAATGAGCAGTTCTTC
. TRBJ1-1 TRBV7-9 . CASSLGGGGWTEAFF TGTGCCAGCAGCCTCGGAGGGGGGGGGTGGACTGAAGCTTTCTTT
. TRBJ1-2 TRBV10-3 . CAIRGQGRYYGYTF TGTGCCATCAGGGGGCAGGGAAGGTACTATGGCTACACCTTC
. TRBJ2-5 TRBV9 once CASSVLGRGRGETQYF TGTGCCAGCAGCGTACTTGGACGCGGCCGGGGAGAGACCCAGTACTTC
. TRBJ2-7 TRBV7-3 . CASSLDSGEQYF TGTGCCAGCAGCCTGGACAGTGGCGAGCAGTACTTC
TRBD1 TRBJ1-6 TRBV10-3 once CAISQLDRDNSPLHF TGTGCCATCAGTCAACTTGACAGGGATAATTCACCCCTCCACTTT
TRBD1 TRBJ2-7 TRBV7-6 . CASSLLITGGQGGDEQYF TGTGCCAGCAGCTTATTAATTACAGGGGGACAGGGGGGCGACGAGCAGTACTTC
TRBD2 TRBJ2-5 TRBV13 . CASSSSGGSETQYF TGTGCCAGCAGCTCCTCGGGAGGGTCGGAGACCCAGTACTTC
TRBD1 TRBJ2-1 TRBV6-5 few CASINGTGRYNEQFF TGTGCCAGCATAAACGGGACAGGACGCTACAATGAGCAGTTCTTC
. TRBJ2-1 TRBV6-1 . CASSGALAGRGYEQFF TGTGCCAGCAGTGGGGCGTTAGCCGGGAGAGGGTATGAGCAGTTCTTC